The clone carrying this T cell receptor (beta chain) occurred many times. The V segment lost 7 bases and the J segment 3 bases; nucleotides outside the gene matches: 6. There are 14 residues in the CDR3. The germline V gene encodes CDR1 SGHTA and CDR2 FQGNSA. Each CDR3 protein gets one entry after TCRdb re-called the 5' RACE reads with MiXCR. Here the sample spans under 300,000 distinct CDR3 sequences, 8% to 9.5% being singletons. This record comes from a study of T-cell memory formation after mild COVID-19. The chain uses TRBV7-2 and TRBJ2-3; TRBD1 matches 8 bases. The receptor was derived from a man aged 18 to 29 who had mild COVID-19 (a few samples of this study predate the infection). Cell type and time point are not known. Sample: PBMCs or a T cell subset sorted from them (not recorded which). This CDR3 reads CASTNRQGTDTQYF. CDR3 nucleotide sequence: TGTGCCAGCACCAACCGACAGGGGACAGATACGCAGTATTTT.